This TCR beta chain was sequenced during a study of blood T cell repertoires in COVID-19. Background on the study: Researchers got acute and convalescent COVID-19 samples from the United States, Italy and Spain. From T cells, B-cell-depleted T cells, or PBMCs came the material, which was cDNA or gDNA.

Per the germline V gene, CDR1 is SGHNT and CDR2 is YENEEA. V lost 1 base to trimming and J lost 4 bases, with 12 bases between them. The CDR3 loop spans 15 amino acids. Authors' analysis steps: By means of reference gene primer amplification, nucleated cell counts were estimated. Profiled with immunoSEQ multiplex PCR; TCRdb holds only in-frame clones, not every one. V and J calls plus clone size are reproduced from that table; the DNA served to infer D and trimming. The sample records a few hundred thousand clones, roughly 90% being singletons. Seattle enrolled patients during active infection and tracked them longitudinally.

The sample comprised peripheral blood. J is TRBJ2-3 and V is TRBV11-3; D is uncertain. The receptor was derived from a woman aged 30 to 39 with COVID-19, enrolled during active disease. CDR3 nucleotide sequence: TGTGCCAGCAGCTTAGCCCCAGGCTTGGCAGATACGCAGTATTTT. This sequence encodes CASSLAPGLADTQYF.